This T cell receptor beta chain was identified during a study of shared clonotypes between healthy human individuals. Study in general: Every donor yielded three CD4 naive, three CD4 memory, two CD8 naive and one CD8 memory plate. Findings and limits, study-wide: A few donors had around 5% of their naive CD4 clonotypes in common.

Researchers ran the assay at a deep level. The data were produced by immunoSEQ multiplex PCR, yet TCRdb's version contains in-frame clones alone and is incomplete. The table shows 2 million to 2.5 million clones, with just over 90% occurring only once. In regard to this clone: Its target is not known.

It was CD45RO-negative cells, positively selected for CCR7, that made up naive CD8 cells, with terminally differentiated effector memory CD45RA+ cells excluded. The sequenced sample was naive CD8+ T cells from PBMCs. This TCR was recovered from a man between 18 and 29 years old in good health. Some clones in this sample may be carry-over from other donors' samples.

CDR3 sequence reads: CASSSELLTGGPYEQYF. The CDR3 coding sequence is TGTGCCAGCAGCTCCGAATTATTGACAGGGGGCCCGTACGAGCAGTACTTC. The rearrangement joins TRBV28 to TRBJ2-7; 10 nucleotides align to TRBD1. The CDR3 has 17 amino acids. J lost 4 bases, V lost 6 bases, and 15 bases had no gene match. CDR1 and CDR2 from the germline V gene are MDHEN and SYDVKM.